The TCR beta chain under discussion was sequenced for a study of vaccination and CD4 T cells after COVID-19. Turning to the study itself: In culture, cells were exposed to overlapping spike peptides from SARS-CoV-2, HCoV-NL63, HCoV-OC43 and HCoV-229E.

Cultured CD4+ T cell DNA underwent sequencing with the Oncomine TCR Beta short-read assay. TCRdb called the PCR reads again in MiXCR, with one record for every CDR3 protein. Of about 14,000 distinct CDR3 sequences listed, roughly 50% are singletons. Treatment here: roughly 10-day PBMC culture with coronavirus spike peptide pools or control peptides (ViraFEST assay). CDR3 length equals 15 residues. Germline V gene data show CDR1 as SGHTA and CDR2 as FQGTGA. Trimming shortened V by 3 bases and J by 7 bases, and 16 bases separated the two germline ends. With regard to this clonotype: The antigen is unknown.

The receptor was isolated from a human donor who had recovered from COVID-19. Input material: CD4+ T cells from blood, cultured in vitro. This chain uses TRBV7-3 with TRBJ2-1; D is undetermined. Here the CDR3 reads CASSFGHGNFNEQFF. The CDR3 nucleotides read TGTGCCAGCAGCTTTGGGCATGGCAACTTTAATGAGCAGTTCTTC.